These T cell receptor beta chains were read from a single sample in a study of response to subunit inactivated influenza vaccine. TCRdb used MiXCR to reprocess the RT-PCR reads, holding one entry per CDR3 protein. The sample yields about 530,000 distinct CDR3 sequences, about 11% seen once. The starting material was PBMCs from blood, obtained on the day of vaccination. The receptors derive from a man aged 50-60 years who received an inactivated influenza vaccine. CDR3s include the opening cysteine and the closing phenylalanine or tryptophan. The D gene is left open where the match is weak. Where a row states a size, it is once, few, many or the class of an expanded clone; other rows omit it.

V	J	D	size	DNA	CDR3
TRBV4-3	TRBJ2-1	TRBD2	-	TGCGCCAGCAGCCAAGTGATAGCGGGAGGAAATGAGCAGTTCTTC	CASSQVIAGGNEQFF
TRBV29-1	TRBJ1-2	-	few	TGCAGCGTTGAAGCCCCAGGGGTCATGGATGGCTACACCTTC	CSVEAPGVMDGYTF
TRBV5-6	TRBJ2-5	-	many	TGTGCCAGCAGCTTGGAACGGCGCAGCCAAGAGACCCAGTACTTC	CASSLERRSQETQYF
TRBV12-3/TRBV12-4	TRBJ1-2	-	few	-	CASSFWPRLYGYTF
TRBV11-2	TRBJ2-1	-	-	TGTGCCAGCAGCACCGTCGAGCTTACAGCCTACAATGAGCAGTTCTTC	CASSTVELTAYNEQFF
TRBV4-3	TRBJ2-7	-	many	TGCGCCAGCAGCTCCTCAAGGGGCAGTTACACCTACGAGCAGTACTTC	CASSSSRGSYTYEQYF
TRBV4-3	TRBJ2-3	TRBD2	few	TGCGCCAGCAGCCCCCGGGGGGTGGGGCCAGATACGCAGTATTTT	CASSPRGVGPDTQYF
TRBV2	TRBJ2-3	TRBD2	few	TGTGCCAGCAGTGCCCTAGCGGGGCCTCCCACAGATACGCAGTATTTT	CASSALAGPPTDTQYF
TRBV29-1	TRBJ2-5	TRBD2	-	TGCAGCGTTGTTATCCTGGGGGGGCAAGAGACCCAGTACTTC	CSVVILGGQETQYF
TRBV7-8	TRBJ2-5	-	few	TGTGCCAGCAGCTTACGCTATTTGAGGAGTTCAGAGACCCAGTACTTC	CASSLRYLRSSETQYF
TRBV28	TRBJ2-7	TRBD2	-	TGTGCCAGCAGAACCCGGGGAGCTAGCGGGAGCTCCTACGAGCAGTACTTC	CASRTRGASGSSYEQYF
TRBV20-1	TRBJ2-2	TRBD2	-	TGCAGTGCAGATGGACTAGCGGGAGAAAGGGAGCTGTTTTTT	CSADGLAGERELFF
TRBV5-1	TRBJ2-3	TRBD2	few	TGCGCCAGCAGCCCCGACGTACTAGCGGGGCTAGATACGCAGTATTTT	CASSPDVLAGLDTQYF
TRBV6-1	TRBJ2-7	TRBD1	few	TGTGCCAGCAAGAGGACAGGGGGCTTGTCCTACGAGCAGTACTTC	CASKRTGGLSYEQYF
TRBV3-1	TRBJ2-7	TRBD1	-	TGTGCCAGCAGCGCCAGACAGGGTTTCTACGAGCAGTACTTC	CASSARQGFYEQYF
TRBV7-9	TRBJ1-4	-	-	TGTGCCAGCAGCCCTAGGGCCAGGGTAGACGATGAAAAACTGTTTTTT	CASSPRARVDDEKLFF
TRBV10-2	TRBJ2-1	-	many	TGCGCCAGCAGTGAAGGCCTTAATGAGCAGTTCTTC	CASSEGLNEQFF
TRBV20-1	TRBJ2-2	-	-	TGCAGTGCTAGAGATCGTAGGAACCTACTTCTCACCGGGGAGCTGTTTTTT	CSARDRRNLLLTGELFF
TRBV6-5	TRBJ2-2	-	few	TGTGCCAGCAGTTACGGAGGAGGGGAGAGCACCGGGGAGCTGTTTTTT	CASSYGGGESTGELFF
TRBV28	TRBJ1-1	-	-	TGTGCCAGCAGCCGCGACTGGGACACTGAAGCTTTCTTT	CASSRDWDTEAFF
TRBV19	TRBJ1-5	-	-	TGTGCCTGTAGTATTCAAAATCAGCCCCAGCATTTT	CACSIQNQPQHF
TRBV7-3	TRBJ2-1	TRBD2	few	TGTGCCAGCAGCGACAGGACTAGCGCCGTCGGTGAGCAGTTCTTC	CASSDRTSAVGEQFF